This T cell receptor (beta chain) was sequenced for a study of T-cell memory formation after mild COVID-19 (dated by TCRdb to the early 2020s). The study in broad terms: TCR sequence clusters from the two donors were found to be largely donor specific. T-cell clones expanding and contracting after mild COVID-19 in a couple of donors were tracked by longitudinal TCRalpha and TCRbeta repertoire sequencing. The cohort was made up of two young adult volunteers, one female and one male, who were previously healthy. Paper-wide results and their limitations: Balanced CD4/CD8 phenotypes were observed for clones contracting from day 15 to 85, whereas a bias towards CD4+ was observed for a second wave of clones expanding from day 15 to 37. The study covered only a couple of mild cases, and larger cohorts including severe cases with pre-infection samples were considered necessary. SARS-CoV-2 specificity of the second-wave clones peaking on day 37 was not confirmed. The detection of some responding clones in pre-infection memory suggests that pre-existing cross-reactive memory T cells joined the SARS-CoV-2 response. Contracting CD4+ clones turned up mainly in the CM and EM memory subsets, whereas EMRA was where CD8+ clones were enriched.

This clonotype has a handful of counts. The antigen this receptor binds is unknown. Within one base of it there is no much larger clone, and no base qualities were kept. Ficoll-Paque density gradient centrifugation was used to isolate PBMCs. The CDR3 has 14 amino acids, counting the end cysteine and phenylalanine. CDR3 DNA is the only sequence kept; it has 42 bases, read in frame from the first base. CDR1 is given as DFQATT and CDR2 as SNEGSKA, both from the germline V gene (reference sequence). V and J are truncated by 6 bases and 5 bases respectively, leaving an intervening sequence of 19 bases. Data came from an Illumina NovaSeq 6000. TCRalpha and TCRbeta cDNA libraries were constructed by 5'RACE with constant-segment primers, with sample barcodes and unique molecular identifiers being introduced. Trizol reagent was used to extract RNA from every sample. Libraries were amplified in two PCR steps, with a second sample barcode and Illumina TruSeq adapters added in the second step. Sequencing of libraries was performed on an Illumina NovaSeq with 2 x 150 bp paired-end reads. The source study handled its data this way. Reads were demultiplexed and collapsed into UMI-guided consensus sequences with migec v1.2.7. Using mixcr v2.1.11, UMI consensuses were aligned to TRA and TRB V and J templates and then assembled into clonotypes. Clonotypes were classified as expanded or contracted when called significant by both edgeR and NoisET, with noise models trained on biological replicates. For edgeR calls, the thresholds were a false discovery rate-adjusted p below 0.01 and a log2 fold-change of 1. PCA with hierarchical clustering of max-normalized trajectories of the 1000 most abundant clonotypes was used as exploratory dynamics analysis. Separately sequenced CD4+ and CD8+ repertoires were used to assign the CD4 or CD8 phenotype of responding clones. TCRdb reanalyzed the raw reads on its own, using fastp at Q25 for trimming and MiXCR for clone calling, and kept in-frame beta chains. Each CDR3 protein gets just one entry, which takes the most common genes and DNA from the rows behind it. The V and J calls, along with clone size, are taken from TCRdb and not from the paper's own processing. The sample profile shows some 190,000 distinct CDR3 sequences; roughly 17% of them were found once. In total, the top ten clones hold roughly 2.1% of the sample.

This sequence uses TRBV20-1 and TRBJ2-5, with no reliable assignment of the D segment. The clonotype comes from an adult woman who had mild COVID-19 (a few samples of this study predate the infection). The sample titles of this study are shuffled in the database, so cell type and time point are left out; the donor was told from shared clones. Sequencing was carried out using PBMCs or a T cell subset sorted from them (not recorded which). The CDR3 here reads CSAPRSISAETQYF. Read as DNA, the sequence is TGCAGTGCCCCACGCTCCATATCGGCGGAGACCCAGTACTTC.